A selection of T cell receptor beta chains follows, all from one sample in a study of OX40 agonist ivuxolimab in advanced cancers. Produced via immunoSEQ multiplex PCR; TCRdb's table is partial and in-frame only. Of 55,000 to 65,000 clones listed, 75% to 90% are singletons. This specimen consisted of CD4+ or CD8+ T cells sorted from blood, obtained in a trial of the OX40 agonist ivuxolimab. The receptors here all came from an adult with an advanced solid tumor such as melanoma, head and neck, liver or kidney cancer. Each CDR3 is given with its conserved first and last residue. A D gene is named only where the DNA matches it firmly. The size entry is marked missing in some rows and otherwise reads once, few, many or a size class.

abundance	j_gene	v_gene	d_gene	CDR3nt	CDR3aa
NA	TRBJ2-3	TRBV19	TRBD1	TGTGCCAGTGGGCGACAGGGGGTGACAGATACGCAGTATTTT	CASGRQGVTDTQYF
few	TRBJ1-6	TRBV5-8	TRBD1	TGTGCCAGCACAGGGGGCGCGAATAATTCACCCCTCCACTTT	CASTGGANNSPLHF
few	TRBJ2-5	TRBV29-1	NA	TGCAGCGTTGAAGAATCCGGGGCGGCGACCCAGTACTTC	CSVEESGAATQYF
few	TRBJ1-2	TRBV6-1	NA	TGTGCCAGCAGTGAAACAGGCTATGGCTACACCTTC	CASSETGYGYTF
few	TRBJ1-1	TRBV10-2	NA	TGCGCCAGCAGGTCAGGGCTCACTGAAGCTTTCTTT	CASRSGLTEAFF
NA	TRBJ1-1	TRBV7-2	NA	TGTGCCAGCGGCCCGAGGATCCCTGAAGCTTTCTTT	CASGPRIPEAFF
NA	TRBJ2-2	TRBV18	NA	TGTGCCAGCTCACCAGCCGTCGACACCGGGGAGCTGTTTTTT	CASSPAVDTGELFF
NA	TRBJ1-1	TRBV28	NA	TGTGCCAGCAGTCCCCTGGGACTCCTGAACACTGAAGCTTTCTTT	CASSPLGLLNTEAFF
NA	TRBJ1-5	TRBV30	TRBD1	TGTGCCTGGAAAGGGACAGGGATGCCTCAGCCCCAGCATTTT	CAWKGTGMPQPQHF
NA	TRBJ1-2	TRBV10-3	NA	TGTGCCATCAGTGCGTGGGGGAACTATGGCTACACCTTC	CAISAWGNYGYTF